These 28 T cell receptor beta chains share one sample of origin, sequenced in a study of T cell repertoires in cytomegalovirus infection. TCRdb re-derived calls from the reads in MiXCR, one entry per CDR3 protein. The data show approximately 71,000 distinct CDR3 sequences, with 20% to 25% seen just once and roughly two thirds held by the top ten. These TCRs are of unknown antigen specificity. Specimen: CD8+ T cells from cultured PBMCs, collected from culture after CMV antigen stimulation. These receptor sequences come from a human donor in good health (CMV status not recorded). Some clones in this sample may be carry-over from other donors' samples.

The CDR3 here is CASSVVPGYEQYF. In DNA form, the CDR3 reads TGTGCCAGCAGCGTAGTTCCAGGATACGAGCAGTACTTC. This chain uses TRBV9 with TRBJ2-7, with D uncertain. Between the trimmed V and J ends, which lost 0 bases and 4 bases, there was a span of 8 bases. This CDR3 has 13 residues. Germline-derived CDR1 and CDR2 are SGDLS and YYNGEE. Full variable domain (rest looked up from reference TRBV9 and TRBJ2-7): DSGVTQTPKHLITATGQRVTLRCSPRSGDLSVYWYQQSLDQGLQFLIQYYNGEERAKGNILERFSAQQFPDLHSELNLSSLELGDSALYFCASSVVPGYEQYFGPGTRLTVT.

This clonotype was counted once. This sequence joins TRBV11-1 and TRBJ2-1; D ambiguous. The germline gives CDR1 SGHAT, CDR2 FQDESV (reference sequence). V lost 5 bases and J lost 2, with 16 bases in between. The length of the CDR3 is 16 residues. CDR3 region: CASSGRYSTTYNEQFF. The CDR3 DNA sequence: TGTGCCAGCAGCGGTAGATACAGTACTACCTACAATGAGCAGTTCTTC.

The sample holds a few counts of this clonotype. The V gene is TRBV29-1, the J gene TRBJ2-1; tentatively, D is TRBD2 (7 bases). Trimming cost V 3 bases and J 6 bases, with 12 bases left between them. The germline gives CDR1 SQVTM, CDR2 ANQGSEA. This CDR3 has 13 residues. The CDR3 bases are TGCAGCGTTGATTCGGGGGGCCTCAATGAGCAGTTCTTC. Its translation: CSVDSGGLNEQFF.

This clonotype was observed a few times. The V call is TRBV7-9, the J call TRBJ2-7; the match to TRBD1 covers 7 bases. Per the germline V gene, CDR1 is SEHNR and CDR2 is FQNEAQ (reference sequence). V gave up 1 base and J gave up 3 bases; unmatched junction bases: 6. The CDR3 has 15 residues. CDR3 bases: TGTGCCAGCAGCTTAGGAAACTACAGGGGCTACGAGCAGTACTTC. Its translation: CASSLGNYRGYEQYF. The variable domain in full, completed from reference TRBV7-9 and TRBJ2-7, reads DTGVSQNPRHKITKRGQNVTFRCDPISEHNRLYWYRQTLGQGPEFLTYFQNEAQLEKSRLLSDRFSAERPKGSFSTLEIQRTEQGDSAMYLCASSLGNYRGYEQYFGPGTRLTVT.

This clonotype appeared a few times. This rearrangement joins TRBV5-1 to TRBJ2-7; D may be TRBD1 (6 bases). V lost 1 base, J lost 7 bases, and 9 bases lay in between. This CDR3 contains 12 residues. CDR1 is SGHRS, CDR2 YFSETQ, per germline. CDR3 amino acids: CASSLQGSEQYF. The CDR3, as DNA: TGCGCCAGCAGCTTGCAGGGGTCGGAGCAGTACTTC.

The chain couples TRBV10-3 to TRBJ1-1; no clear D gene. This CDR3 comprises 11 residues. V dropped 8 bases and J dropped 1 base, with 5 bases sitting between them. Germline CDR1 ENHRY, CDR2 SYGVKD. The CDR3 coding sequence is TGTGCCATCGGCCGGAACACTGAAGCTTTCTTT. Its translation: CAIGRNTEAFF.

The chain combines TRBV7-9 with TRBJ2-3, with D hard to call. The CDR3 has 14 amino acids. The germline V and J ends were trimmed by 5 bases and 2 bases, with 11 bases remaining between them. From germline, CDR1 is SEHNR and CDR2 FQNEAQ (reference sequence). CDR3 sequence: CASSPPYITDTQYF. The CDR3 DNA reads as TGTGCCAGCAGCCCCCCTTACATCACAGATACGCAGTATTTT.

This clonotype was picked up many times. The V call is TRBV7-9, the J call TRBJ2-1; the D is unclear. The CDR3 has 12 amino acids. CDR1 is SEHNR and CDR2 is FQNEAQ in the germline V gene (reference sequence). V lost 5 bases and J 5 bases, leaving 7 bases between the germline ends. The CDR3 DNA reads TGTGCCAGCAGCCCCCAGCACAATGAGCAGTTCTTC. Translated, it gives CASSPQHNEQFF. The full variable domain, with the rest looked up from reference TRBV7-9 and TRBJ2-1, is DTGVSQNPRHKITKRGQNVTFRCDPISEHNRLYWYRQTLGQGPEFLTYFQNEAQLEKSRLLSDRFSAERPKGSFSTLEIQRTEQGDSAMYLCASSPQHNEQFFGPGTRLTVL.

The gene calls are TRBV9 and TRBJ1-5, with D possibly TRBD1 on 5 matching bases. The CDR3 runs to 13 residues. With 4 bases removed from V and 4 bases from J, the gap between germline ends came to 9 bases. The germline V gene has CDR1 SGDLS and CDR2 YYNGEE. In nucleotides, the CDR3 is TGTGCCAGCAGCCGCAGGGATAATCAGCCCCAGCATTTT. Its protein product is CASSRRDNQPQHF.

This clonotype turned up a few times. The chain carries TRBV11-2 and TRBJ1-4, with 7 nucleotides matching TRBD1. V lost 0 bases, J lost 6 bases, and 10 bases stayed unmatched. Germline V lookup: CDR1 SGHAT, CDR2 FQNNGV. The CDR3 consists of 17 residues. CDR3 DNA sequence: TGTGCCAGCAGCTTAGATCCTAAAGGGCAGGGGGATGAAAAACTGTTTTTT. Translated, it gives CASSLDPKGQGDEKLFF. The full variable domain, in which reference TRBV11-2 and TRBJ1-4 provide the parts outside the CDR3, is EAGVAQSPRYKIIEKRQSVAFWCNPISGHATLYWYQQILGQGPKLLIQFQNNGVVDDSQLPKDRFSAERLKGVDSTLKIQPAKLEDSAVYLCASSLDPKGQGDEKLFFGSGTQLSVL.

This chain connects TRBV7-6 to TRBJ1-1; 11 positions agree with TRBD1. V dropped 5 bases and J dropped 3; count of bases not matched to a gene: 11. CDR1 and CDR2 from the germline V gene are SGHVS and FNYEAQ. The length of the CDR3 is 17 residues. Here the CDR3 reads CASSLPRTGGRDTEAFF. The CDR3 bases are TGTGCCAGCAGCCTCCCCCGGACAGGGGGCAGGGACACTGAAGCTTTCTTT.

The chain combines TRBV12-5 with TRBJ2-1; D may be TRBD1 or TRBD2 (5 bases each). Trimming removed 7 bases from V and 10 bases from J, with 20 bases in between. The length of the CDR3 is 14 residues. In germline, CDR1 is LGHNT, CDR2 FRNRAP. The CDR3: CASDVGVISGEQFF. For the CDR3, the DNA is TGTGCTAGTGACGTCGGGGTTATTTCAGGGGAGCAGTTCTTC.

This clonotype has a handful of counts. The genes are TRBV7-6 and TRBJ1-3; D is uncertain. The CDR3 covers 18 residues. Trimming cost V 0 bases and J 0 bases, with 15 bases left between them. Germline values: CDR1 SGHVS, CDR2 FNYEAQ. The CDR3 DNA follows: TGTGCCAGCAGCTTAGCGCTTGGGCCCCAATCCTCTGGAAACACCATATATTTT. Amino acids: CASSLALGPQSSGNTIYF.

This clonotype was counted between two and nine times. This chain connects TRBV7-2 to TRBJ1-1; D call uncertain. V lost 1 base and J lost 1, with 13 bases in between. The germline gives CDR1 SGHTA, CDR2 FQGNSA. The CDR3 contains 16 residues. CDR3 region: CASSLEVATGNTEAFF. CDR3 nucleotides: TGTGCCAGCAGCTTAGAAGTTGCCACGGGGAACACTGAAGCTTTCTTT.

The V and J genes are TRBV12-3 or TRBV12-4 and TRBJ1-6; D not certain. The CDR3 sequence is 13 residues long. Trimming left V 3 bases short and J 4 bases short, with 4 bases between. CDR3 DNA sequence: TGTGCCAGCAGTTTTCCGTATAATTCACCCCTCCACTTT. Its translation: CASSFPYNSPLHF.

This clonotype occurred a few times. V is TRBV4-3 and J is TRBJ2-1; no firm D call. Between the trimmed V and J ends, which lost 0 bases and 0 bases, there was a span of 12 bases. Germline CDR1 is LGHNA and CDR2 is YSLEER. The length of the CDR3 is 17 residues. CDR3 in amino acids: CASSQEPGGFSYNEQFF. The CDR3 DNA reads as TGCGCCAGCAGCCAAGAACCAGGCGGTTTCTCCTACAATGAGCAGTTCTTC.

The chain employs TRBV7-2 and TRBJ1-5; 7 bases are a match to TRBD1. Germline CDR1 reads SGHTA; CDR2 reads FQGNSA. This CDR3 has 15 amino acids. Trimming removed 5 bases from V and 8 bases from J; junction bases left unmatched: 12. DNA of the CDR3: TGTGCCAGCAGCCTCGGACAGGTGCGTAAGGAGCCCCAGCATTTT. This gives the protein CASSLGQVRKEPQHF.

The V call is TRBV7-2, the J call TRBJ2-1; TRBD1 or TRBD2 may be the D gene (5 bases each). CDR1 is SGHTA and CDR2 is FQGNSA in the germline V gene. Deletions cut 5 bases from V and 8 bases from J, with 19 bases between. CDR3 size: 15 residues. The CDR3 region is CASSPRDRLLDEQFF. CDR3 DNA sequence: TGTGCCAGCAGCCCCCGGGACCGCCTTTTGGATGAGCAGTTCTTC.

This clonotype came up many times. This chain uses TRBV6-2 or TRBV6-3 with TRBJ2-1, with a tentative D call TRBD1 (6 bases). Per germline, CDR1 MNHEY and CDR2 SVGEGT. The CDR3 length is 13 residues. V lost 7 bases, J lost 8 bases, and 15 bases lay in between. This CDR3 is CASKGQRVHEQFF. The CDR3, as DNA: TGTGCCAGCAAAGGACAGCGAGTCCATGAGCAGTTCTTC.

The V call is TRBV7-2, the J call TRBJ1-3, with D tentatively TRBD1 (6 bases). V was pared by 0 bases and J by 2 bases, with 8 bases between. The CDR3 consists of 15 residues. Germline CDR1 reads SGHTA; CDR2 reads FQGNSA. This chain's CDR3 is CASSLARGAGNTIYF. The DNA of the CDR3 is TGTGCCAGCAGCTTAGCGAGGGGGGCTGGAAACACCATATATTTT.

The gene calls are TRBV11-2 and TRBJ2-5; D remains unclear. The CDR3 loop spans 15 amino acids. The germline gives CDR1 SGHAT, CDR2 FQNNGV. V shed 3 bases and J shed 4 bases, with 15 bases lying between them. In nucleotides, the CDR3 is TGTGCCAGCAGCTTTAGTAGAAGCCCCGGAGAGACCCAGTACTTC. This encodes CASSFSRSPGETQYF.

This clonotype turned up a few times. J is TRBJ2-2 and V is TRBV10-2, with D possibly TRBD1 on 5 matching bases. V lost 6 bases to trimming and J lost 0 bases, with 11 bases between them. The germline gives CDR1 WSHSY, CDR2 SAAADI. The CDR3 totals 15 residues. The CDR3 is CASRTATTNTGELFF. CDR3 nucleotides: TGCGCCAGCAGGACAGCAACAACGAACACCGGGGAGCTGTTTTTT.

The rearrangement links TRBV5-4 to TRBJ2-5; either TRBD1 or TRBD2 may supply D (6 bases each). The CDR3 loop spans 16 amino acids. Trimming removed 1 base at V and 1 base at J, with 14 bases between. The germline V gene has CDR1 SGHNT and CDR2 YYREEE (reference sequence). The CDR3: CASSLFPEGVQETQYF. The DNA of the CDR3 is TGTGCCAGCAGCTTGTTCCCGGAGGGGGTCCAAGAGACCCAGTACTTC. Full variable domain (remainder filled in from reference TRBV5-4 and TRBJ2-5): ETGVTQSPTHLIKTRGQQVTLRCSSQSGHNTVSWYQQALGQGPQFIFQYYREEENGRGNFPPRFSGLQFPNYSSELNVNALELDDSALYLCASSLFPEGVQETQYFGPGTRLLVL.

This clonotype was detected a few times. This chain links TRBV12-3 or TRBV12-4 with TRBJ1-1; D remains ambiguous. The germline V and J ends were trimmed by 5 bases and 7 bases, with 5 bases remaining between them. This CDR3 contains 10 residues. The CDR3 coding sequence is TGTGCCAGCAGTGCTCTTGAAGCTTTCTTT. Its translation: CASSALEAFF.

The sample holds a few counts of this clonotype. The chain links TRBV11-2 to TRBJ2-7; tentatively, D is TRBD2 (5 bases). Trimming left V 2 bases short and J 0 bases short, with 8 bases between. The CDR3 has 14 residues. The germline gives CDR1 SGHAT, CDR2 FQNNGV. CDR3 in amino acids: CASSLSEGSYEQYF. In nucleotides, the CDR3 is TGTGCCAGCAGCTTAAGCGAGGGCTCCTACGAGCAGTACTTC.

The V call is TRBV6-2 or TRBV6-3, the J call TRBJ1-5; D is perhaps TRBD1 (5 bases). The CDR3 sequence is 15 residues long. V lost 0 bases and J lost 4, with 10 bases in between. The V gene's germline CDR1 is MNHEY and CDR2 SVGEGT. The DNA of the CDR3 is TGTGCCAGCAGTTACTCGAGGGCAGGGAATCAGCCCCAGCATTTT. It specifies CASSYSRAGNQPQHF.

V is TRBV20-1 and J is TRBJ2-7, with a tentative D call TRBD2 (6 bases). This CDR3 is 14 amino acids long. Germline CDR1 DFQATT, CDR2 SNEGSKA (reference sequence). The V end was cut by 0 bases, the J end by 2 bases, with 11 bases between. CDR3 sequence: CSARDPRGTYEQYF. DNA for the CDR3: TGCAGTGCTAGAGATCCCCGCGGGACCTACGAGCAGTACTTC.

There are a few counts of this clonotype. This chain links TRBV6-6 with TRBJ1-1; D is ambiguous. Germline V CDR1 and CDR2: MNHNY, SVGAGI (reference sequence). The V gene lost 8 bases and the J gene lost 1 base, with 5 bases spanning the gap. The CDR3 sequence is 11 residues long. DNA for the CDR3: TGTGCCAGCGATGGGAACACTGAAGCTTTCTTT. Translated: CASDGNTEAFF.